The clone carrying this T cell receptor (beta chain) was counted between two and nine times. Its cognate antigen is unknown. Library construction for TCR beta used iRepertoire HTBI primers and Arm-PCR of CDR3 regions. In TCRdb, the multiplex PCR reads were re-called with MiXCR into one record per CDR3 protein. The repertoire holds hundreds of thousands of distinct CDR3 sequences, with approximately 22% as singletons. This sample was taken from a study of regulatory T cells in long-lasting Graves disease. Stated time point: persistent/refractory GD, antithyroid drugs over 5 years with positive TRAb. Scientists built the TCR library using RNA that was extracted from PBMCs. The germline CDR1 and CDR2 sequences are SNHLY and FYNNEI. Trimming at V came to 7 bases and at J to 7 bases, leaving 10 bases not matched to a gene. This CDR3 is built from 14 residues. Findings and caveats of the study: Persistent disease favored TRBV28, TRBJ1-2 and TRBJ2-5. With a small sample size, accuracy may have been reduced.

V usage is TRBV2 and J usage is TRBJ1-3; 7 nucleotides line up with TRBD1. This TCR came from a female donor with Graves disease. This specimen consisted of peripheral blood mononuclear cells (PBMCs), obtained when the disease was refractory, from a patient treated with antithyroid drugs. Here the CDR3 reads CASTLTGVGNTIYF. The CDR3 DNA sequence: TGTGCCAGCACCCTCACAGGGGTCGGTAACACCATATATTTT.